This is a list of T cell receptor beta chains from one sample in a study of blood T cells in healthy people across ages. TCRdb reprocessed the 5' RACE reads with MiXCR, giving one entry per CDR3 protein. The data hold about 580,000 distinct CDR3 sequences, with 45% to 55% observed a single time. What was sequenced was blood. All receptors come from a man older than 75 in good health. Both conserved end residues are part of each CDR3.

V	J	CDR3
TRBV10-3	TRBJ2-7	CAISESSAGAYEQYF
TRBV20-1	.	CSAREPDSSYEQYF
TRBV7-9	TRBJ1-1	CASSLRDRGEAEAFF
TRBV7-2	TRBJ2-1	CASSRPRGLLASYNEQFF
TRBV29-1	TRBJ2-3	CSAANPSTDTQYF
TRBV12-3/TRBV12-4	TRBJ2-3	CASTATSGGVPDTQYF
TRBV6-2/TRBV6-3	TRBJ2-1	CASSFTSGHNEQFF
TRBV5-1	TRBJ1-6	CASSLGQDHSPLHF
TRBV28	TRBJ1-6	CASSFGTGRNSPLHF
TRBV7-7	TRBJ2-5	CASSLDRTSETQYF
TRBV5-6	TRBJ2-6	CASSYGRRANVLTF
TRBV28	TRBJ1-2	CASSLYADRSGGYTF
TRBV4-3	TRBJ2-1	CASSQEGQGFNEQFF